Listed here are 14 T cell receptor beta chains from one sample, sequenced in a study of blood T cell repertoires in COVID-19. Libraries were prepared by immunoSEQ multiplex PCR; TCRdb keeps only in-frame clonotypes and omits some of them. The repertoire has roughly 63,000 clones, about 90% of them found once; the top ten carry 2% to 2.5%. Sequencing used peripheral blood. Source of these receptors: a human donor in a cohort sampled during active COVID-19.

The V and J genes are TRBV4-3 and TRBJ2-3; a possible D gene is TRBD2 (5 bases). CDR3 size: 18 residues. V lost 0 bases and J lost 3, with 19 bases in between. Germline loops: CDR1 LGHNA, CDR2 YSLEER. Here the CDR3 DNA reads TGCGCCAGCAGCCAAGACTCTGCCGGGGTTAAAGGGACAGATACGCAGTATTTT. Protein product: CASSQDSAGVKGTDTQYF.

This clone has just one count. The chain joins TRBV3-1 (or the pseudogene TRBV3-2) to TRBJ2-3; 8 positions match TRBD2. The CDR3 length is 18 residues. The V gene's germline CDR1 is LGHDT and CDR2 YNNKEL (reference sequence). With 1 base clipped from V and 2 bases from J, the junction kept 11 bases outside the gene matches. The CDR3 spells CASSQVMDAGGSTDTQYF. The CDR3 coding sequence is TGTGCCAGCAGCCAAGTTATGGACGCGGGGGGTTCCACAGATACGCAGTATTTT.

In this sample, this clone turned up a few times. The chain employs TRBV28 and TRBJ1-2; 7 bases agree with TRBD1. V trimming: 6 bases; J trimming: 8 bases; junction bases outside the gene matches: 9. CDR1 MDHEN and CDR2 SYDVKM come from the germline V gene. The CDR3 loop spans 13 amino acids. CDR3 protein: CASRQQGSGGYTF. CDR3 nucleotides: TGTGCCAGCAGACAACAGGGGAGCGGCGGCTACACCTTC.

The CDR3 coding sequence is TGTGCCAGCAGCCCAGACAGGGGGCTGACAGATACGCAGTATTTT. This codes for CASSPDRGLTDTQYF. V is TRBV5-4 and J is TRBJ2-3; 10 bases line up with TRBD1. Germline CDR1 SGHNT, CDR2 YYREEE (reference sequence). Trimming removed 4 bases from V and 3 bases from J; junction bases left unmatched: 5. The CDR3 is made up of 15 amino acids.

The chain combines TRBV28 with TRBJ2-2; TRBD1 aligns across 7 bases. Germline V gene data show CDR1 as MDHEN and CDR2 as SYDVKM. The CDR3 extends over 19 amino acids. V was clipped by 5 bases and J by 2 bases; unmatched bases: 17. The CDR3 nucleotides are TGTGCCAGCAGTCTAAGGCGGCGACCGGGACAGAAAAACACCGGGGAGCTGTTTTTT. This gives the protein CASSLRRRPGQKNTGELFF.

The rearrangement links TRBV5-6 to TRBJ1-4; TRBD1 might be the D (5 bases). Germline CDR1 is SGHDT and CDR2 is YYEEEE. This CDR3 contains 15 residues. Deletions cut 1 base from V and 4 bases from J, with 11 bases between. DNA for the CDR3: TGTGCCAGCAGCTTGAAAAGACAGTTTAATGAAAAACTGTTTTTT. This encodes CASSLKRQFNEKLFF.

The chain joins TRBV4-2 to TRBJ2-1; 10 bases agree with TRBD2. The CDR3 extends over 16 amino acids. V trimming: 4 bases; J trimming: 8 bases; junction bases outside the gene matches: 11. Germline-derived CDR1 and CDR2 are LGHNA and YNFKEQ. The CDR3 loop reads CASSPLITSGAHEQFF. CDR3 nucleotides: TGTGCCAGCAGCCCACTGATCACTAGCGGGGCCCATGAGCAGTTCTTC.

Concerning this clone itself: The DNA is left out, because the CDR3 cannot be placed on it with certainty; the CDR3 is given as TCRdb lists it. The V gene is TRBV5-1, the J gene TRBJ2-1; the D call of TRBD2 is as the table states it, not checked on the DNA. Including both end residues, the CDR3 is 14 amino acids long. Germline loops: CDR1 SGHRS, CDR2 YFSETQ. This chain's CDR3 is CASSFAPGTSICFF.

The rearrangement joins TRBV4-1 to TRBJ1-2; possible D gene TRBD1, 6 bases. Per the germline V gene, CDR1 is MGHRA and CDR2 is YSYEKL. V gave up 1 base and J gave up 2 bases, with 11 bases separating them. The CDR3 sequence is 15 residues long. The chain's CDR3 is CASSQARTENYGYTF. The CDR3 DNA is TGCGCCAGCAGCCAAGCCCGGACAGAGAACTATGGCTACACCTTC.

The chain combines TRBV15 with TRBJ1-5; possibly TRBD1 for D (6 bases). The germline CDR1 and CDR2 sequences are LNHNV and YYDKDF (reference sequence). This CDR3 spans 12 amino acids. Trimming removed 10 bases from V and 4 bases from J, with 11 bases in between. CDR3 in DNA: TGTGCCAGGAAGGGGGGGAATCAGCCCCAGCATTTT. Translated, it gives CARKGGNQPQHF.

This clone was seen a handful of times. V is TRBV30 and J is TRBJ1-6, with D unresolved. V dropped 6 bases and J dropped 0 bases, with 3 bases sitting between them. The CDR3 contains 12 residues. In germline, CDR1 is GTSNPN, CDR2 SVGIG (reference sequence). This CDR3 is CACHSYNSPLHF. CDR3 bases: TGTGCCTGCCACTCCTATAATTCACCCCTCCACTTT.

The chain combines TRBV18 with TRBJ2-5; 7 bases are shared with TRBD1. After removal of 3 bases from V and 1 base from J, the junction contained 2 bases not matched to a gene. The germline CDR1 and CDR2 sequences are KGHSH and LQKENI. This CDR3 comprises 14 residues. DNA for the CDR3: TGTGCCAGCTCACCGACAGGGATCCAAGAGACCCAGTACTTC. Encoded protein: CASSPTGIQETQYF.

This clone has only one observation. The chain carries TRBV6-5 and TRBJ2-2; TRBD1 aligns across 9 bases. The length of the CDR3 is 14 residues. Trimming at V came to 6 bases and at J to 4 bases, leaving 3 bases not matched to a gene. Germline loops: CDR1 MNHEY, CDR2 SVGAGI. The CDR3 loop reads CASRPTGGTGELFF. The DNA of the CDR3 is TGTGCCAGCAGGCCGACAGGGGGCACCGGGGAGCTGTTTTTT.

Only one count was recorded for this clone. The chain has TRBV6-1 and TRBJ2-7, with 9 bases lining up with TRBD1. Trimming took 4 bases from V and 3 from J; bases not matched to a gene: 10. The CDR3 contains 16 residues. The germline gives CDR1 MNHNS, CDR2 SASEGT. CDR3 region: CASSGATGGTFYEQYF. Written as DNA, the CDR3 is TGTGCCAGCAGTGGTGCGACAGGGGGGACCTTCTACGAGCAGTACTTC.